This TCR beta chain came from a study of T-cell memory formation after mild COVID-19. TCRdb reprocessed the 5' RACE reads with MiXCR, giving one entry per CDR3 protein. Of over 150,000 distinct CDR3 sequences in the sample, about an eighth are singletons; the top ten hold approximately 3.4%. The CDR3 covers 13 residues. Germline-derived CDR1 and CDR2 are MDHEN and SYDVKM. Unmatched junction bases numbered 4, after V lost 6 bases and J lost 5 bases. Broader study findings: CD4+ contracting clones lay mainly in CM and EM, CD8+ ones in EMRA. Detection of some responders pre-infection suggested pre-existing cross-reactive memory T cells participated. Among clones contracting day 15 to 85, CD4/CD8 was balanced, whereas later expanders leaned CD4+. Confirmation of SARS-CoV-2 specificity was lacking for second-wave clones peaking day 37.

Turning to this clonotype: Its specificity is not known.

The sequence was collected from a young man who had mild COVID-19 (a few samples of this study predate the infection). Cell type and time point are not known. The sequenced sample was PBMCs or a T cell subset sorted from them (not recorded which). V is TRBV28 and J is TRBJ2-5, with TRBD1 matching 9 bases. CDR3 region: CASRIQGAETQYF. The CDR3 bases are TGTGCCAGCAGGATACAGGGGGCGGAGACCCAGTACTTC.